This T cell receptor beta chain comes out of a study of blood T cell repertoires in COVID-19. Whole-study context: Some COVID-19 samples were acute and others convalescent; all came from the United States, Italy and Spain. Sources were T cells, B-cell-depleted T cells, or PBMCs; the material itself was cDNA or gDNA.

The V and J ends lost 4 bases and 4 bases respectively, with 16 bases between them. The CDR3 extends over 15 amino acids. Germline V gene sequence: CDR1 MNHEY, CDR2 SVGEGT. Repertoires were generated with immunoSEQ multiplex PCR, while TCRdb's copy carries only in-frame clones and drops some. The repertoire holds roughly 150,000 clones, with approximately 83% as singletons. The chain couples TRBV6-2 or TRBV6-3 to TRBJ1-1; no clear D. Sequenced input: peripheral blood. The TCR was taken from a woman older than 75 with acute or convalescent COVID-19. CDR3 in amino acids: CASSSLGGGRTEAFF. CDR3 nucleotide sequence: TGTGCCAGCAGTTCCTTAGGAGGCGGGCGCACTGAAGCTTTCTTT.